One and the same sample provided the 17 T cell receptor beta chains below, sequenced in a study of early T cells in non-severe SARS-CoV-2 infection. TCRdb re-analysed the 5' RACE reads in MiXCR, keeping a single row per CDR3 protein. Of some 57,000 distinct CDR3 sequences listed, around 9.7% are singletons. Sequenced material: whole blood. The receptor set was obtained from an adult who was a healthcare worker with PCR-confirmed SARS-CoV-2 infection or an uninfected control (not recorded which).

This clonotype was detected many times. This chain links TRBV12-5 with TRBJ2-1, with D tentatively TRBD2 (5 bases). Between the trimmed V and J ends, which lost 0 bases and 8 bases, there was a span of 11 bases. The germline V gene encodes CDR1 LGHNT and CDR2 FRNRAP. The CDR3 is 14 amino acids. CDR3 loop: CASGLVEAGDEQFF. DNA for the CDR3: TGTGCTAGTGGTTTGGTAGAGGCGGGCGATGAGCAGTTCTTC.

The rearrangement uses TRBV25-1 and TRBJ2-5; 7 bases line up with TRBD2. Trimming removed 8 bases from V and 5 bases from J; junction bases left unmatched: 8. Germline-derived CDR1 and CDR2 are MGHDK and SYGVNS. The length of the CDR3 is 13 residues. The CDR3: CASGVGLVETQYF. The DNA for the CDR3 is TGTGCCAGCGGGGTTGGACTAGTTGAGACCCAGTACTTC.

This clonotype was counted only a few times. The chain joins TRBV6-6 to TRBJ2-7; TRBD1 matches 9 bases. Germline CDR1 and CDR2: MNHNY and SVGAGI (reference sequence). V was clipped by 7 bases and J by 2 bases; unmatched bases: 6. CDR3 length equals 14 residues. The CDR3 nucleotides are TGTGCCAGCACTCCGGGACAGGGCCCCTACGAGCAGTACTTC. Translating gives CASTPGQGPYEQYF.

This clonotype was seen many times. The gene calls are TRBV12-3 or TRBV12-4 and TRBJ2-7; D is perhaps TRBD2 (5 bases). This CDR3 is 13 amino acids long. Trimming pared 1 base from V and 3 bases from J, leaving 7 bases between. CDR3 region: CASSLGLFYEQYF. The CDR3 DNA sequence: TGTGCCAGCAGTTTAGGACTATTCTACGAGCAGTACTTC.

Ten or more counts support this clonotype. This chain connects TRBV12-3 or TRBV12-4 to TRBJ1-5, with 7 bases lining up with TRBD1. This CDR3 has 14 residues. Trimming took 5 bases from V and 5 from J; bases not matched to a gene: 6. The CDR3 sequence: CASSPGTDHQPQHF. The CDR3 DNA reads as TGTGCCAGCAGTCCCGGGACAGATCATCAGCCCCAGCATTTT.

This clonotype has a handful of counts. The chain couples TRBV18 to TRBJ2-7; maybe TRBD2 (6 bases). CDR3 length: 15 residues. Germline V CDR1 and CDR2: KGHSH, LQKENI. The ends were cut back, 1 base at V and 1 base at J, with 11 bases in the middle. CDR3 in amino acids: CASSPRTSSSYEQYF. The CDR3 bases are TGTGCCAGCTCACCACGAACTAGCTCGTCCTACGAGCAGTACTTC. Looking up the rest from reference TRBV18 and TRBJ2-7 gives the full variable domain: NAGVMQNPRHLVRRRGQEARLRCSPMKGHSHVYWYRQLPEEGLKFMVYLQKENIIDESGMPKERFSAEFPKEGPSILRIQQVVRGDSAAYFCASSPRTSSSYEQYFGPGTRLTVT.

This chain links TRBV7-9 with TRBJ2-3; D gene unclear. The V end lost 2 bases, the J end lost 0 bases, and 6 bases lay between the germline ends. The CDR3 contains 14 residues. Germline V gives CDR1 SEHNR, CDR2 FQNEAQ (reference sequence). Here the CDR3 DNA reads TGTGCCAGCAGCTTATCTCCTAGCACAGATACGCAGTATTTT. It yields the protein CASSLSPSTDTQYF. Together with reference TRBV7-9 and TRBJ2-3, the CDR3 gives the full variable domain: DTGVSQNPRHKITKRGQNVTFRCDPISEHNRLYWYRQTLGQGPEFLTYFQNEAQLEKSRLLSDRFSAERPKGSFSTLEIQRTEQGDSAMYLCASSLSPSTDTQYFGPGTRLTVL.

This clonotype appeared a single time. The J gene is TRBJ2-1, the V gene TRBV5-4; D may be TRBD2 (6 bases). CDR1 SGHNT and CDR2 YYREEE come from the germline V gene (reference sequence). Trimming removed 0 bases from V and 8 bases from J, with 12 bases in between. This CDR3 contains 14 residues. CDR3 DNA: TGTGCCAGCAGCTTGGCATTCGGAGGGCATGAGCAGTTCTTC. This encodes CASSLAFGGHEQFF.

This clonotype was counted many times. This sequence joins TRBV5-1 and TRBJ1-4, with a tentative D call TRBD1 (5 bases). Trimming removed 4 bases from V and 10 bases from J, with 11 bases in between. The CDR3 is 12 residues long. The germline V gene has CDR1 SGHRS and CDR2 YFSETQ. The CDR3 nucleotides read TGCGCCAGCAGCCCGGACACGCGAAAACTGTTTTTT. It encodes CASSPDTRKLFF.

This clonotype was found many times. V and J are TRBV27 and TRBJ1-5; D is unclear. This CDR3 region has 12 residues. Trimming stripped 2 bases from V and 10 bases from J, with 9 bases between. Germline CDR1 MNHEY, CDR2 SMNVEV (reference sequence). This CDR3 reads CASSLIGEPQHF. In DNA, the CDR3 is TGTGCCAGCAGTTTAATAGGAGAACCCCAGCATTTT.

This clonotype occurred a few times. This sequence joins TRBV20-1 and TRBJ1-1, with D possibly being TRBD1 (6 bases). Germline lookup yields CDR1 DFQATT and CDR2 SNEGSKA (reference sequence). The CDR3 contains 12 residues. Trimming took off 7 bases at V and 5 bases at J, with 14 bases between the two ends. As DNA, the CDR3 is TGCAGTGTTGGTCGGACAGCAACTGAAGCTTTCTTT. It encodes CSVGRTATEAFF.

V usage is TRBV19 and J usage is TRBJ2-1; no firm D call. Trimming shortened V by 0 bases and J by 3 bases, and 12 bases separated the two germline ends. The germline V gene encodes CDR1 LNHDA and CDR2 SQIVND (reference sequence). The CDR3 contains 16 residues. The CDR3 coding sequence is TGTGCCAGTAGTATAGATCGAGCATCGGGCTACAATGAGCAGTTCTTC. Residues: CASSIDRASGYNEQFF.

This clonotype was found a few times. The chain links TRBV18 to TRBJ1-5; D call uncertain. V was shortened by 6 bases and J by 3 bases, with 12 bases between the two germline ends. The germline CDR1 and CDR2 sequences are KGHSH and LQKENI. The length of the CDR3 is 14 residues. The CDR3 region has the DNA TGTGCCAGCTCCCTCGGCGGGCTCAATCAGCCCCAGCATTTT. This translates into CASSLGGLNQPQHF.

This clonotype was counted only a few times. J is TRBJ2-3 and V is TRBV20-1; D uncertain. Trimming cost V 4 bases and J 1 base, with 12 bases left between them. CDR3 length equals 14 residues. Germline CDR1 is DFQATT and CDR2 is SNEGSKA (reference sequence). CDR3 protein: CSAKVPGGTDTQYF. CDR3 DNA sequence: TGCAGTGCTAAAGTCCCTGGGGGCACAGATACGCAGTATTTT.

This clonotype was picked up a small number of times. This rearrangement joins TRBV2 to TRBJ1-3; D is perhaps TRBD1 (6 bases). Trimming took off 6 bases at V and 1 base at J, with 16 bases between the two ends. There are 16 residues in the CDR3. In germline, CDR1 is SNHLY, CDR2 FYNNEI. The CDR3 loop is CASRGLQGFSGNTIYF. In DNA form, the CDR3 reads TGTGCCAGCAGGGGTCTACAGGGTTTTTCTGGAAACACCATATATTTT.

This chain joins TRBV27 and TRBJ2-7; D not certain. The germline V and J ends were trimmed by 2 bases and 1 base, with 9 bases remaining between them. The CDR3 consists of 14 residues. Germline-derived CDR1 and CDR2 are MNHEY and SMNVEV (reference sequence). Here the CDR3 DNA reads TGTGCCAGCAGTTTAGAGGCAGGTTCCTACGAGCAGTACTTC. Translating it yields CASSLEAGSYEQYF.

In its sample, this clonotype was seen a few times. The rearrangement links TRBV5-1 to TRBJ2-6; D is unresolved. V shed 0 bases and J shed 1 base, with 5 bases lying between them. Germline values: CDR1 SGHRS, CDR2 YFSETQ. CDR3 length: 15 amino acids. Written as DNA, the CDR3 is TGCGCCAGCAGCTTGGCCTTTTCTGGGGCCAACGTCCTGACTTTC. Protein: CASSLAFSGANVLTF. Combining the CDR3 with reference TRBV5-1 and TRBJ2-6 gives the whole variable domain KAGVTQTPRYLIKTRGQQVTLSCSPISGHRSVSWYQQTPGQGLQFLFEYFSETQRNKGNFPGRFSGRQFSNSRSEMNVSTLELGDSALYLCASSLAFSGANVLTFGAGSRLTVL.